Listed below are T cell receptor beta chains from one sample, sequenced in a study of blood T cell repertoires in COVID-19. This table comes from immunoSEQ multiplex PCR, and its TCRdb copy is limited to in-frame clones, with some not included. The sample lists roughly 100,000 clones, 81% occurring once. Sample: peripheral blood. Receptors originate from a man at least 80 years old with active or convalescent COVID-19. CDR3s include the opening cysteine and the closing phenylalanine or tryptophan. A D gene is named only where the DNA matches it firmly. The size entry is marked missing in some rows and otherwise reads once, few, many or a size class.

cdr3_length,d_call,j_call,v_call,clone_size,cdr3_nt,cdr3_aa
20,TRBD1,TRBJ1-1,TRBV2,NA,TGTGCCAGCAGTGAAGGAGGTTGGGTGGCAGGGGGCGCGAGGAACACTGAAGCTTTCTTT,CASSEGGWVAGGARNTEAFF
18,TRBD1,TRBJ2-7,TRBV7-2,NA,TGTGCCAGCAGCTTATTTGCGGGCCGAACAGGGGCGTCCTACGAGCAGTACTTC,CASSLFAGRTGASYEQYF
17,TRBD1,TRBJ1-1,TRBV18,NA,TGTGCCAGCTCACCCCTTCCGGGGACAGGGGGCAGTACTGAAGCTTTCTTT,CASSPLPGTGGSTEAFF
14,TRBD1,TRBJ1-1,TRBV9,NA,TGTGCCAGCAGCGGACAGGGAGTGGACACTGAAGCTTTCTTT,CASSGQGVDTEAFF
15,NA,TRBJ1-4,TRBV19,NA,TGTGCCAGTAGTCGATACAGTGCAACTAATGAAAAACTGTTTTTT,CASSRYSATNEKLFF
15,NA,TRBJ1-1,TRBV29-1,NA,TGCAGCGTTCAAGGCGCGTCATTCAAGGGGACTGAAGCTTTCTTT,CSVQGASFKGTEAFF
14,TRBD1,TRBJ2-1,TRBV5-6,NA,TGTGCCAGCAGCTCCGCAGGGGGAACGGATGAGCAGTTCTTC,CASSSAGGTDEQFF
15,NA,TRBJ2-7,TRBV15,NA,TGTGCCACCAGCCACAACGGGGGTCTCCCCTACGAGCAGTACTTC,CATSHNGGLPYEQYF
16,NA,TRBJ1-4,TRBV29-1,NA,TGCAGCGTTGAGTTTAGTATGGGGCAGACAAATGAAAAACTGTTTTTT,CSVEFSMGQTNEKLFF
15,TRBD1,TRBJ2-7,TRBV2,NA,TGTGCCAGCACCAGGGACAGGGGGTTCTCCTACGAGCAGTACTTC,CASTRDRGFSYEQYF
14,TRBD1,TRBJ1-2,TRBV5-4,NA,TGTGCCAGCAGCCATCCGGGACAGAACTATGGCTACACCTTC,CASSHPGQNYGYTF
14,TRBD2,TRBJ2-7,TRBV19,NA,TGTGCCAGTAGTACCCCGGGACTAGCGTACGAGCAGTACTTC,CASSTPGLAYEQYF
16,NA,TRBJ2-2,TRBV9,NA,TGTGCCAGCAGTTCTAAACCAGGGGTCACCACCGGGGAGCTGTTTTTT,CASSSKPGVTTGELFF
15,NA,TRBJ2-3,TRBV4-2,NA,TGTGCCAGCAGCCTTAGGGGGGGCATTGCAGATACGCAGTATTTT,CASSLRGGIADTQYF
13,TRBD1,TRBJ2-1,TRBV11-2,few,TGTGCCAGCAGCCCGGACAGGGACAATGAGCAGTTCTTC,CASSPDRDNEQFF
14,NA,TRBJ2-2,TRBV19,NA,TGTGCCAGTAGCCCCTATGAATCCACCGGGGAGCTGTTTTTT,CASSPYESTGELFF
14,TRBD2,TRBJ2-7,TRBV11-2,NA,TGTGCCAGCAGCTTAGGGGCGGGGGGCTACGAGCAGTACTTC,CASSLGAGGYEQYF
15,NA,TRBJ2-3,TRBV5-4,NA,TGTGCCAGCAGCTCTTGGGTCGGAGCCGGAGATACGCAGTATTTT,CASSSWVGAGDTQYF
15,TRBD1,TRBJ1-6,TRBV6-6,NA,TGTGCCAGCAGGGAGCCGGGACAGGGGAATTCACCCCTCCACTTT,CASREPGQGNSPLHF
16,NA,TRBJ2-7,TRBV2,once,TGTGCCAGCAGTGTGGCCAGACGAGACACAAGTTACGAGCAGTACTTC,CASSVARRDTSYEQYF
20,TRBD1,TRBJ2-6,TRBV19,NA,TGTGCCAGTAGTATTCGCGGCCCCGGGACAGGTGCCTCTGGGGCCAACGTCCTGACTTTC,CASSIRGPGTGASGANVLTF
13,NA,TRBJ1-6,TRBV7-8,NA,TGTGCCAGCGGGGGGGGGAGGCATTCACCCCTCCACTTT,CASGGGRHSPLHF
16,NA,TRBJ1-3,TRBV6-5,once,TGTGCCAGCAGTTACTTCGACGGCGGTGGAAGAAACACCATATATTTT,CASSYFDGGGRNTIYF
17,NA,TRBJ2-5,TRBV4-2,NA,TGTGCCAGCAGCCCGCTGGGCGAGAGAGGGGGCCAAGAGACCCAGTACTTC,CASSPLGERGGQETQYF
14,NA,TRBJ1-3,TRBV30,NA,TGTGCCTGGAGTGTACGGAGGTCTGGAAACACCATATATTTT,CAWSVRRSGNTIYF
14,TRBD1,TRBJ1-1,TRBV3-1/TRBV3-2,NA,TGTGCCAGCAGCCGATCGACAGGGGGCGATCGGGCTTTCTTT,CASSRSTGGDRAFF
14,TRBD1,TRBJ1-1,TRBV9,few,TGTGCCAGCAGCGACCAGGGGGCTCTTTCTGAAGCTTTCTTT,CASSDQGALSEAFF
16,NA,TRBJ1-6,TRBV5-6,NA,TGTGCCAGCAGCTTGGAACTTCCGGGATATAATTCACCCCTCCACTTT,CASSLELPGYNSPLHF
16,TRBD1,TRBJ1-2,TRBV6-1,few,TGTGCCAGCAGTGAAGCGCTGGGGGACAGGGAGGGTGGCTACACCTTC,CASSEALGDREGGYTF
14,NA,TRBJ1-1,TRBV6-5,NA,TGTGCCAGCAGCACAAACCTCATGAACACTGAAGCTTTCTTT,CASSTNLMNTEAFF
17,TRBD1,TRBJ1-4,TRBV9,NA,TGTGCCAGCAGCGCTTCGGGACAGGGGGCAAGTGGGGAAAAACTGTTTTTT,CASSASGQGASGEKLFF